The 29 T cell receptor beta chains presented below share a single source sample, sequenced in a study of ipilimumab plus nivolumab after autologous stem cell transplantation. Repertoires were generated with immunoSEQ multiplex PCR, while TCRdb's copy carries only in-frame clones and drops some. The data contain 43,000 or so clones, around nine tenths of them singletons. Sequences were derived from PBMCs, sampled in a trial of ipilimumab plus nivolumab as post-transplant consolidation. These receptor sequences come from a male donor with multiple myeloma.

This clone occurred once. The rearrangement joins TRBV18 to TRBJ2-5; D possibly uses TRBD1 or TRBD2 (5 bases each). V gave up 3 bases and J gave up 2 bases, with 13 bases separating them. CDR3 length equals 15 residues. Germline V gives CDR1 KGHSH, CDR2 LQKENI. The CDR3 protein is CASSPPGRSQETQYF. For the CDR3, the DNA is TGTGCCAGCTCACCCCCGGGACGGAGTCAAGAGACCCAGTACTTC.

The CDR3 sequence is CASSYNTDTQYF. The CDR3 region has the DNA TGTGCCAGCAGTTATAACACAGATACGCAGTATTTT. The chain employs TRBV5-6 and TRBJ2-3, with D hard to call. Germline V CDR1 and CDR2: SGHDT, YYEEEE. The CDR3 length is 12 residues. V lost 5 bases to trimming and J lost 2 bases, with 6 bases between them.

The V and J genes are TRBV5-1 and TRBJ2-2; no firm D call. CDR3 length: 13 amino acids. Per germline, CDR1 SGHRS and CDR2 YFSETQ. Trimming stripped 3 bases from V and 1 base from J, with 4 bases between. The CDR3 DNA follows: TGCGCCAGCAGCTCTGGGAACACCGGGGAGCTGTTTTTT. The encoded protein is CASSSGNTGELFF.

The V call is TRBV10-2, the J call TRBJ1-4, with no clear D. Germline-derived CDR1 and CDR2 are WSHSY and SAAADI. This CDR3 has 18 residues. V lost 3 bases and J 2 bases, leaving 19 bases between the germline ends. Here the CDR3 DNA reads TGCGCCAGCAGTGACTGGGCCTTGGGAGGACCTACTAATGAAAAACTGTTTTTT. Amino acids: CASSDWALGGPTNEKLFF.

The table lists this clone with a count of one. The J gene is TRBJ1-1, the V gene TRBV15, with TRBD1 as a possible D gene (6 bases). Germline CDR1 and CDR2: LNHNV and YYDKDF (reference sequence). Trimming left V 0 bases short and J 4 bases short, with 6 bases between. The CDR3 extends over 13 amino acids. CDR3 in amino acids: CATSRDRGTEAFF. The DNA of the CDR3 is TGTGCCACCAGCAGAGACAGGGGCACTGAAGCTTTCTTT.

This chain links TRBV6-5 with TRBJ1-5; no firm D call. V gave up 5 bases and J gave up 1 base, with 3 bases separating them. This CDR3 has 12 residues. Germline V lookup: CDR1 MNHEY, CDR2 SVGAGI. CDR3 in amino acids: CASSRSNQPQHF. The CDR3 nucleotides read TGTGCCAGCAGTCGGAGCAATCAGCCCCAGCATTTT.

The rearrangement uses TRBV2 and TRBJ1-1, with D possibly being TRBD1 (5 bases). V lost 7 bases, J lost 5 bases, and 14 bases lay in between. The CDR3 runs 13 residues. Germline V CDR1 and CDR2: SNHLY, FYNNEI. The CDR3 DNA is TGTGCCAGCACCGCCGAGGGGCTGACTGAAGCTTTCTTT. It is translated as CASTAEGLTEAFF.

The chain recombines TRBV10-3 with TRBJ2-7; 9 nucleotides match TRBD1. This CDR3 contains 13 residues. The germline V gene has CDR1 ENHRY and CDR2 SYGVKD. The J segment lost 4 bases and the V segment lost 7 bases, leaving 5 bases of the junction unmatched. The CDR3 sequence is CAINPGTGYEQYF. The CDR3 DNA sequence: TGTGCCATCAACCCCGGGACAGGGTACGAGCAGTACTTC.

This chain connects TRBV7-2 to TRBJ2-7; 7 bases match TRBD1. After removal of 5 bases from V and 3 bases from J, the junction contained 4 bases not matched to a gene. The CDR3 has 13 amino acids. Looked up from germline, CDR1 is SGHTA and CDR2 is FQGNSA. The CDR3 DNA reads as TGTGCCAGCAGCGCGACAGGGAACTACGAGCAGTACTTC. Protein sequence: CASSATGNYEQYF. Together with reference TRBV7-2 and TRBJ2-7, the CDR3 gives the full variable domain: GAGVSQSPSNKVTEKGKDVELRCDPISGHTALYWYRQSLGQGLEFLIYFQGNSAPDKSGLPSDRFSAERTGGSVSTLTIQRTQQEDSAVYLCASSATGNYEQYFGPGTRLTVT.

The CDR3 bases are TGTGCCAGCAGCCCCAGAGGGCTAGGACTGGGGCGCTACGAGCAGTACTTC. Translated: CASSPRGLGLGRYEQYF. The rearrangement joins TRBV7-9 to TRBJ2-7; D is possibly TRBD1 or TRBD2 (5 bases each). V was pared by 5 bases and J by 3 bases, with 23 bases between. From germline, CDR1 is SEHNR and CDR2 FQNEAQ (reference sequence). There are 17 residues in the CDR3. The whole variable domain, filled in from reference TRBV7-9 and TRBJ2-7, reads DTGVSQNPRHKITKRGQNVTFRCDPISEHNRLYWYRQTLGQGPEFLTYFQNEAQLEKSRLLSDRFSAERPKGSFSTLEIQRTEQGDSAMYLCASSPRGLGLGRYEQYFGPGTRLTVT.

The chain uses TRBV5-4 and TRBJ2-6; 9 bases are a match to TRBD1. The V segment lost 4 bases and the J segment 1 base; nucleotides outside the gene matches: 6. Per the germline V gene, CDR1 is SGHNT and CDR2 is YYREEE (reference sequence). There are 17 residues in the CDR3. The CDR3 coding sequence is TGTGCCAGCAGCACAGGACAGGGGAGGTCTGGGGCCAACGTCCTGACTTTC. Translation: CASSTGQGRSGANVLTF.

CDR3 sequence reads: CASSALADTQYF. The CDR3, as DNA: TGTGCCAGCAGCGCCTTGGCAGATACGCAGTATTTT. The J gene is TRBJ2-3, the V gene TRBV7-3; D gene uncertain. Germline CDR1 is SGHTA and CDR2 is FQGTGA. Trimming took off 5 bases at V and 4 bases at J, with 7 bases between the two ends. CDR3 length equals 12 residues.

This clone was counted once. The CDR3: CASSQDISPGYSYEQYF. The CDR3 DNA is TGTGCCAGCAGCCAAGACATCTCTCCCGGGTACTCCTACGAGCAGTACTTC. The chain carries TRBV14 and TRBJ2-7, with D uncertain. The length of the CDR3 is 17 residues. Trimming took off 0 bases at V and 0 bases at J, with 15 bases between the two ends. Looked up from germline, CDR1 is SGHDN and CDR2 is FVKESK.

The genes are TRBV9 and TRBJ1-1; TRBD1 matches at 11 bases. The germline gives CDR1 SGDLS, CDR2 YYNGEE. The length of the CDR3 is 15 residues. V lost 0 bases, J lost 6 bases, and 4 bases stayed unmatched. The CDR3 DNA reads TGTGCCAGCAGCGTAGTCGGGACAGGGGGGGCTGAAGCTTTCTTT. This sequence encodes CASSVVGTGGAEAFF.

The chain joins TRBV2 to TRBJ1-1; possible D gene TRBD1, 5 bases. CDR1 SNHLY and CDR2 FYNNEI come from the germline V gene. This CDR3 is built from 13 residues. V shed 7 bases and J shed 4 bases, with 13 bases lying between them. Written as DNA, the CDR3 is TGTGCCAGCATACAGGTTGATAGCACTGAAGCTTTCTTT. It yields the protein CASIQVDSTEAFF.

This chain uses TRBV19 with TRBJ1-1; TRBD1 aligns across 7 bases. This CDR3 is built from 15 residues. V shed 4 bases and J 0 bases; nucleotides not matched to a gene: 5. Per the germline V gene, CDR1 is LNHDA and CDR2 is SQIVND (reference sequence). The CDR3 bases are TGTGCCAGTAGTACAGGGGGGCAGGTGAACACTGAAGCTTTCTTT. This sequence encodes CASSTGGQVNTEAFF.

A word on this clone: Other nucleotide sequences in the sample specify the same CDR3. This chain uses TRBV2 with TRBJ1-2; tentatively, D is TRBD1 (6 bases). The CDR3 extends over 13 amino acids. The V and J ends lost 4 bases and 0 bases respectively, with 6 bases between them. Germline CDR1 reads SNHLY; CDR2 reads FYNNEI. Here the CDR3 DNA reads TGTGCCAGCAGTGGGACAGCTAACTATGGCTACACCTTC. This encodes CASSGTANYGYTF.

With respect to this clone: A junction end diverges from the germline sequence, so it may reflect a read error. The chain couples TRBV15 to TRBJ1-3; a possible D gene is TRBD1 (5 bases). Germline-derived CDR1 and CDR2 are LNHNV and YYDKDF (reference sequence). The CDR3 has 12 residues. The CDR3 region is CASRESGNTIYF. The CDR3 nucleotides read TGTGCCTCCAGGGAATCCGGAAACACCATATATTTT.

This chain uses TRBV4-1 with TRBJ2-1; 12 bases line up with TRBD2. The V gene's germline CDR1 is MGHRA and CDR2 YSYEKL. The CDR3 covers 18 residues. Losses at the gene ends were 3 bases for V and 5 bases for J; bases not matched to a gene: 11. The DNA for the CDR3 is TGCGCCAGCAGCCAGGATCGGACTAGCGGGGTGGGGGACAATGAGCAGTTCTTC. This translates into CASSQDRTSGVGDNEQFF.

This chain joins TRBV2 and TRBJ2-5; D might be TRBD1 (5 bases). Trimming left V 6 bases short and J 4 bases short, with 12 bases between. Germline V gives CDR1 SNHLY, CDR2 FYNNEI. This CDR3 has 13 amino acids. CDR3 in amino acids: CASSQGPRETQYF. The CDR3 DNA follows: TGTGCCAGCAGCCAGGGCCCCAGAGAGACCCAGTACTTC.

This chain connects TRBV19 to TRBJ1-1; TRBD1 might be the D (5 bases). The V end lost 3 bases, the J end lost 4 bases, and 12 bases lay between the germline ends. Germline V gene lookup returns CDR1 LNHDA and CDR2 SQIVND (reference sequence). This CDR3 comprises 14 residues. In DNA form, the CDR3 reads TGTGCCAGTAGTATTTGGGGGAGAGGCACTGAAGCTTTCTTT. Amino acids: CASSIWGRGTEAFF. The full variable domain, its missing parts supplied by reference TRBV19 and TRBJ1-1, is DGGITQSPKYLFRKEGQNVTLSCEQNLNHDAMYWYRQDPGQGLRLIYYSQIVNDFQKGDIAEGYSVSREKKESFPLTVTSAQKNPTAFYLCASSIWGRGTEAFFGQGTRLTVV.

This chain connects TRBV18 to TRBJ1-1, with a tentative D call TRBD1 (5 bases). The CDR3 covers 17 residues. Germline CDR1 KGHSH, CDR2 LQKENI. Trimming took 3 bases from V and 0 from J, leaving 17 bases between them. CDR3 coding DNA: TGTGCCAGCTCACCGGCACAGTTGGGGGTCATGAACACTGAAGCTTTCTTT. Amino acid sequence: CASSPAQLGVMNTEAFF.

The J gene is TRBJ1-1, the V gene TRBV5-4, with TRBD1 as a possible D gene (5 bases). Deletions cut 4 bases from V and 4 bases from J, with 17 bases between. The CDR3 has 15 residues. The germline V gene encodes CDR1 SGHNT and CDR2 YYREEE (reference sequence). The CDR3 DNA sequence: TGTGCCAGCAGCCAAGACGACGGGGCCGGCACTGAAGCTTTCTTT. Translated, it gives CASSQDDGAGTEAFF.

The chain links TRBV12-2 to TRBJ1-5; the DNA was not used to check the table's D call, TRBD1. TRBV12-2 is noted as a pseudogene. CDR3 length: 15 amino acids. Here the CDR3 DNA reads TGTGCAAGTCGCCGGCGCAAGGGGGGCAATCAGCCCCAGCATTTT. It translates to CASRRRKGGNQPQHF.

The V call is TRBV2, the J call TRBJ2-3; TRBD2 agrees at 10 bases. The CDR3 loop spans 15 amino acids. The J segment lost 1 base and the V segment lost 6 bases, leaving 4 bases of the junction unmatched. Germline loops: CDR1 SNHLY, CDR2 FYNNEI. The CDR3 DNA reads TGTGCCAGCAGCGGACTAGCGGTAGGCACAGATACGCAGTATTTT. It encodes CASSGLAVGTDTQYF.

The chain is built from TRBV27 and TRBJ2-1; D ambiguous. This CDR3 is 16 amino acids long. Germline V gene sequence: CDR1 MNHEY, CDR2 SMNVEV (reference sequence). The V and J ends lost 6 bases and 0 bases respectively, with 15 bases between them. The CDR3 bases are TGTGCCAGCAGAGTCACTAAACTTAGCTCCTACAATGAGCAGTTCTTC. Encoded protein: CASRVTKLSSYNEQFF.

This sequence joins TRBV7-9 and TRBJ1-4, with 8 nucleotides matching TRBD1. V dropped 6 bases and J dropped 5; count of bases not matched to a gene: 8. This CDR3 has 15 amino acids. The V gene's germline CDR1 is SEHNR and CDR2 FQNEAQ (reference sequence). The CDR3 sequence: CASSPGQGGNEKLFF. The CDR3 bases are TGTGCCAGCAGTCCCGGACAGGGCGGAAATGAAAAACTGTTTTTT.

The chain couples TRBV5-4 to TRBJ2-3; D remains ambiguous. V was cut by 5 bases and J by 0 bases, with 16 bases left in between. The CDR3 covers 16 residues. CDR1 and CDR2 (germline): SGHNT, YYREEE (reference sequence). The CDR3 bases are TGTGCCAGCAGACGCCACTCGCAGGCTAGCACAGATACGCAGTATTTT. Translated: CASRRHSQASTDTQYF.

The chain uses TRBV7-8 and TRBJ2-1; tentatively, D is TRBD2 (6 bases). From germline, CDR1 is SGHVS and CDR2 FQNEAQ. The CDR3 runs 13 residues. The V end lost 4 bases, the J end lost 9 bases, and 13 bases lay between the germline ends. Written as DNA, the CDR3 is TGTGCCAGCAGCTCTGGGGGGACGGGTGAGCAGTTCTTC. It specifies CASSSGGTGEQFF.